The 26 T cell receptor beta chains listed next were all sequenced from one sample in a study of T cell responses to AZD1222 COVID-19 vaccine. Using immunoSEQ multiplex PCR, the repertoire was profiled, and TCRdb retains in-frame clones only, with some absent. This table holds 150,000 to 250,000 clones, roughly 92% found once. This specimen was peripheral blood, taken 28 days after the second AZD1222 dose. Receptor source: an adult who received the AZD1222 COVID-19 vaccine.

There are a few counts of this clone. The chain combines TRBV14 with TRBJ1-3; D is perhaps TRBD1 (5 bases). Deletions cut 2 bases from V and 2 bases from J, with 10 bases between. Per germline, CDR1 SGHDN and CDR2 FVKESK. This CDR3 has 15 amino acids. This chain's CDR3 is CASSQFSRAGNTIYF. CDR3 nucleotide sequence: TGTGCCAGCAGCCAATTCTCCAGGGCTGGAAACACCATATATTTT. Together with reference TRBV14 and TRBJ1-3, the CDR3 gives the full variable domain: EAGVTQFPSHSVIEKGQTVTLRCDPISGHDNLYWYRRVMGKEIKFLLHFVKESKQDESGMPNNRFLAERTGGTYSTLKVQPAELEDSGVYFCASSQFSRAGNTIYFGEGSWLTVV.

Comments on this clone: The sample holds other DNA sequences that translate to the same CDR3. The chain has TRBV5-1 and TRBJ1-2; 7 bases map to TRBD1. J was trimmed by 3 bases and V by 1 base; bases with no gene match: 0. Germline V CDR1 and CDR2: SGHRS, YFSETQ. This CDR3 region has 13 residues. The CDR3 bases are TGCGCCAGCAGCTTGACAGGGGACTATGGCTACACCTTC. Its translation: CASSLTGDYGYTF.

This clone was recorded only once. The V gene is TRBV6-8, the J gene TRBJ1-3; a weak D match, TRBD1 (6 bases). Looked up from germline, CDR1 is MNHGY and CDR2 is SAAAGT. This CDR3 comprises 16 residues. Trimming took 7 bases from V and 0 from J, leaving 16 bases between them. CDR3 region: CASKIGGLYSGNTIYF. Written as DNA, the CDR3 is TGTGCCAGCAAGATAGGGGGACTGTACTCTGGAAACACCATATATTTT.

The DNA of the CDR3 is TGTGCCAGCAGTTTAGGCAGCACAGATACGCAGTATTTT. It encodes CASSLGSTDTQYF. The chain links TRBV27 to TRBJ2-3; no definite D call. Trimming stripped 2 bases from V and 0 bases from J, with 3 bases between. The CDR3 totals 13 residues. CDR1 is MNHEY and CDR2 is SMNVEV in the germline V gene (reference sequence).

V gene TRBV7-9 combines with J gene TRBJ2-1; D perhaps matches TRBD1 (6 bases). Germline loops: CDR1 SEHNR, CDR2 FQNEAQ (reference sequence). The CDR3 totals 17 residues. V lost 1 base to trimming and J lost 9 bases, with 22 bases between them. CDR3 DNA: TGTGCCAGCAGCTTAGTGGGGGCAGTATCGACCCAGGGTGAGCAGTTCTTC. As protein: CASSLVGAVSTQGEQFF.

The chain joins TRBV10-3 to TRBJ2-7; unclear D gene. Deletions cut 6 bases from V and 5 bases from J, with 17 bases between. Germline CDR1 reads ENHRY; CDR2 reads SYGVKD. The CDR3 consists of 14 residues. The CDR3 DNA follows: TGTGCCATCAGGGACGGACGATTTGGTGACGAGCAGTACTTC. Amino acids: CAIRDGRFGDEQYF.

The rearrangement joins TRBV28 to TRBJ1-5, with D possibly being TRBD1 (6 bases). The CDR3 runs to 16 residues. V lost 4 bases to trimming and J lost 0 bases, with 13 bases between them. CDR1 MDHEN and CDR2 SYDVKM come from the germline V gene. In DNA form, the CDR3 reads TGTGCCAGCAGTTCTCGAGGGGACACTAGCAATCAGCCCCAGCATTTT. The encoded protein is CASSSRGDTSNQPQHF.

The V and J genes are TRBV4-2 and TRBJ1-4; no firm D call. The V gene's germline CDR1 is LGHNA and CDR2 YNFKEQ. The CDR3 is 16 residues long. V gave up 2 bases and J gave up 0 bases, with 10 bases separating them. DNA for the CDR3: TGTGCCAGCAGCCAATCGCAGCAAACAACTAATGAAAAACTGTTTTTT. It codes for CASSQSQQTTNEKLFF.

The chain joins TRBV7-2 to TRBJ1-6; a possible D gene is TRBD1 (6 bases). V was clipped by 2 bases and J by 8 bases, with 13 bases between them. Germline CDR1 reads SGHTA; CDR2 reads FQGNSA. The CDR3 has 15 amino acids. The CDR3 DNA reads TGTGCCAGCAGCTTATGGGGGGGGGCGGATTCACCCCTCCACTTT. It yields the protein CASSLWGGADSPLHF. Complete variable domain (other parts from reference TRBV7-2 and TRBJ1-6): GAGVSQSPSNKVTEKGKDVELRCDPISGHTALYWYRQSLGQGLEFLIYFQGNSAPDKSGLPSDRFSAERTGGSVSTLTIQRTQQEDSAVYLCASSLWGGADSPLHFGNGTRLTVT.

This chain uses TRBV6-5 with TRBJ1-5; D call uncertain. Germline assignment: CDR1 MNHEY and CDR2 SVGAGI. The CDR3 runs to 13 residues. V dropped 6 bases and J dropped 0 bases, with 6 bases sitting between them. The CDR3 sequence: CASRVNSNQPQHF. The CDR3 nucleotides read TGTGCCAGCAGAGTAAATAGCAATCAGCCCCAGCATTTT.

This rearrangement joins TRBV7-9 to TRBJ1-2, with unresolved D. CDR1 is SEHNR and CDR2 is FQNEAQ in the germline V gene (reference sequence). V lost 5 bases and J 5 bases, leaving 18 bases between the germline ends. The CDR3 has 15 amino acids. The CDR3 loop reads CASSLGQTSYYGYTF. CDR3 coding DNA: TGTGCCAGCAGCCTGGGTCAGACCTCCTATTATGGCTACACCTTC.

This clone came up many times. The chain links TRBV7-3 to TRBJ1-1; 10 bases match TRBD1. The germline V gene has CDR1 SGHTA and CDR2 FQGTGA. The V and J ends lost 1 base and 1 base, in that order; junction bases with no gene match: 9. This CDR3 region has 18 residues. CDR3 sequence (DNA): TGTGCCAGCAGCTTAAGGGCTGTGACAGGGGGCGCGAACACTGAAGCTTTCTTT. This sequence encodes CASSLRAVTGGANTEAFF.

The V gene is TRBV19, the J gene TRBJ1-1; D ambiguous. Germline CDR1 is LNHDA and CDR2 is SQIVND (reference sequence). This CDR3 is built from 13 residues. The V gene lost 3 bases and the J gene lost 4 bases, with 9 bases spanning the gap. CDR3 loop: CASSIRSITEAFF. DNA of the CDR3: TGTGCCAGTAGTATTCGGTCGATCACTGAAGCTTTCTTT.

The gene calls are TRBV9 and TRBJ2-7, with 8 bases matching TRBD1. This CDR3 spans 14 amino acids. Germline values: CDR1 SGDLS, CDR2 YYNGEE. The J segment lost 0 bases and the V segment lost 4 bases, leaving 3 bases of the junction unmatched. The CDR3 region is CASSPGGGSYEQYF. In DNA form, the CDR3 reads TGTGCCAGCAGCCCAGGGGGCGGCTCCTACGAGCAGTACTTC.

This clone appeared a single time. This chain links TRBV5-4 with TRBJ1-1, with D hard to call. Germline CDR1 SGHNT, CDR2 YYREEE (reference sequence). V lost 5 bases to trimming and J lost 1 base, with 9 bases between them. The CDR3 has 13 amino acids. CDR3 DNA: TGTGCCAGCAGTTACGCAGGGAACACTGAAGCTTTCTTT. Its protein is CASSYAGNTEAFF.

The J gene is TRBJ1-2, the V gene TRBV9; perhaps TRBD1 as D (6 bases). The CDR3 loop spans 16 amino acids. Trimming left V 4 bases short and J 4 bases short, with 20 bases between. Germline V lookup: CDR1 SGDLS, CDR2 YYNGEE. In nucleotides, the CDR3 is TGTGCCAGCAGCAAACAGGGTTCTCCACAGCCCTATGGCTACACCTTC. Its translation is CASSKQGSPQPYGYTF.

The V gene is TRBV6-5, the J gene TRBJ1-1; 7 bases are shared with TRBD1. The CDR3 consists of 15 residues. V dropped 0 bases and J dropped 6; count of bases not matched to a gene: 7. The V gene's germline CDR1 is MNHEY and CDR2 SVGAGI. The CDR3 DNA sequence: TGTGCCAGCAGTTACTCGGGACAGCCGATTGCTGAAGCTTTCTTT. This gives the protein CASSYSGQPIAEAFF.

The rearrangement joins TRBV12-3 or TRBV12-4 to TRBJ2-3; D unresolved. V dropped 1 base and J dropped 3 bases, with 5 bases sitting between them. The CDR3 has 13 amino acids. The CDR3 loop is CASSLVGTDTQYF. The CDR3 nucleotides are TGTGCCAGCAGTTTAGTAGGGACAGATACGCAGTATTTT.

The chain uses TRBV19 and TRBJ2-1; a weak D match, TRBD2 (5 bases). Germline lookup yields CDR1 LNHDA and CDR2 SQIVND (reference sequence). The ends were cut back, 8 bases at V and 0 bases at J, with 8 bases in the middle. The CDR3 is 13 residues long. In DNA, the CDR3 is TGTGCCAGTTCGGGAAACTCCTACAATGAGCAGTTCTTC. This translates into CASSGNSYNEQFF. The whole variable domain, remainder taken from reference TRBV19 and TRBJ2-1, is DGGITQSPKYLFRKEGQNVTLSCEQNLNHDAMYWYRQDPGQGLRLIYYSQIVNDFQKGDIAEGYSVSREKKESFPLTVTSAQKNPTAFYLCASSGNSYNEQFFGPGTRLTVL.

The V gene is TRBV2, the J gene TRBJ1-4; D is unresolved. Per the germline V gene, CDR1 is SNHLY and CDR2 is FYNNEI. CDR3 length: 15 residues. Deletions cut 6 bases from V and 3 bases from J, with 14 bases between. CDR3 sequence (DNA): TGTGCCAGCAGAGGGCAGGCCAAAGCTAATGAAAAACTGTTTTTT. Protein: CASRGQAKANEKLFF.

The rearrangement links TRBV11-3 to TRBJ2-2; the D gene could be TRBD1 or TRBD2 (5 bases each). CDR3 length equals 12 residues. The germline CDR1 and CDR2 sequences are SGHNT and YENEEA. Between the trimmed V and J ends, which lost 5 bases and 7 bases, there was a span of 8 bases. CDR3 coding DNA: TGTGCCAGCAGCGGGGGTCTCGGGGAGCTGTTTTTT. It specifies CASSGGLGELFF.

This chain links TRBV2 with TRBJ2-2; no reliable D call. V lost 4 bases, J lost 2 bases, and 11 bases lay in between. Germline V gene lookup returns CDR1 SNHLY and CDR2 FYNNEI. This CDR3 region has 15 residues. The CDR3 coding sequence is TGTGCCAGCAGTGTAGAGACGGCTAACACCGGGGAGCTGTTTTTT. Encoded protein: CASSVETANTGELFF.

The rearrangement uses TRBV24-1 and TRBJ1-2, with D uncertain. The CDR3 is 12 residues long. Germline CDR1 KGHDR, CDR2 SFDVKD. The V end was cut by 3 bases, the J end by 5 bases, with 6 bases between. For the CDR3, the DNA is TGTGCCACCAGTGATAACAGATATGGCTACACCTTC. It encodes CATSDNRYGYTF.

This chain joins TRBV5-1 and TRBJ2-5; tentative D call: TRBD1 (5 bases). The germline V gene has CDR1 SGHRS and CDR2 YFSETQ. This CDR3 has 13 amino acids. V was shortened by 2 bases and J by 5 bases, with 10 bases between the two germline ends. The CDR3 nucleotides are TGCGCCAGCAGCTTCCAGGGCTTGGAGACCCAGTACTTC. Its translation: CASSFQGLETQYF. The complete variable domain, with remaining parts taken from reference TRBV5-1 and TRBJ2-5, reads KAGVTQTPRYLIKTRGQQVTLSCSPISGHRSVSWYQQTPGQGLQFLFEYFSETQRNKGNFPGRFSGRQFSNSRSEMNVSTLELGDSALYLCASSFQGLETQYFGPGTRLLVL.

The chain uses TRBV10-1 and TRBJ2-3, with D uncertain. Germline CDR1 reads WNHNN; CDR2 reads SYGVQD (reference sequence). V gave up 3 bases and J gave up 4 bases, with 8 bases separating them. The CDR3 runs 13 residues. CDR3: CASSEGGADTQYF. CDR3 coding DNA: TGCGCCAGCAGTGAAGGTGGTGCAGATACGCAGTATTTT.

The J gene is TRBJ2-7, the V gene TRBV12-3 or TRBV12-4, with D maybe TRBD2 (6 bases). CDR3 length: 13 residues. Trimming stripped 4 bases from V and 4 bases from J, with 11 bases between. The CDR3 bases are TGTGCCAGCAGTTGGGGGGATGGGTACGAGCAGTACTTC. It is translated as CASSWGDGYEQYF.